The clone carrying this T cell receptor beta chain was seen a few times. These data come from a study of T cell responses to AZD1222 COVID-19 vaccine. Germline loops: CDR1 SGHVS, CDR2 FQNEAQ. V shed 5 bases, J shed 7 bases, and the junction held 12 bases outside the gene matches. The CDR3 length is 16 residues. TCRdb's copy holds only in-frame clones and misses some; the assay was immunoSEQ multiplex PCR. Altogether around 120,000 clones are present, less than 90% being singletons, with the ten largest covering 2.4%. The chain uses TRBV7-8 and TRBJ2-1, with 9 bases that match TRBD1. The receptor was isolated from an adult in good health. Sequencing was performed on peripheral blood, taken on day 0 of AZD1222 vaccination. CDR3 sequence: CASSPSVQGARNEQFF. CDR3 nucleotides: TGTGCCAGCAGCCCGTCGGTACAGGGGGCTCGAAATGAGCAGTTCTTC.